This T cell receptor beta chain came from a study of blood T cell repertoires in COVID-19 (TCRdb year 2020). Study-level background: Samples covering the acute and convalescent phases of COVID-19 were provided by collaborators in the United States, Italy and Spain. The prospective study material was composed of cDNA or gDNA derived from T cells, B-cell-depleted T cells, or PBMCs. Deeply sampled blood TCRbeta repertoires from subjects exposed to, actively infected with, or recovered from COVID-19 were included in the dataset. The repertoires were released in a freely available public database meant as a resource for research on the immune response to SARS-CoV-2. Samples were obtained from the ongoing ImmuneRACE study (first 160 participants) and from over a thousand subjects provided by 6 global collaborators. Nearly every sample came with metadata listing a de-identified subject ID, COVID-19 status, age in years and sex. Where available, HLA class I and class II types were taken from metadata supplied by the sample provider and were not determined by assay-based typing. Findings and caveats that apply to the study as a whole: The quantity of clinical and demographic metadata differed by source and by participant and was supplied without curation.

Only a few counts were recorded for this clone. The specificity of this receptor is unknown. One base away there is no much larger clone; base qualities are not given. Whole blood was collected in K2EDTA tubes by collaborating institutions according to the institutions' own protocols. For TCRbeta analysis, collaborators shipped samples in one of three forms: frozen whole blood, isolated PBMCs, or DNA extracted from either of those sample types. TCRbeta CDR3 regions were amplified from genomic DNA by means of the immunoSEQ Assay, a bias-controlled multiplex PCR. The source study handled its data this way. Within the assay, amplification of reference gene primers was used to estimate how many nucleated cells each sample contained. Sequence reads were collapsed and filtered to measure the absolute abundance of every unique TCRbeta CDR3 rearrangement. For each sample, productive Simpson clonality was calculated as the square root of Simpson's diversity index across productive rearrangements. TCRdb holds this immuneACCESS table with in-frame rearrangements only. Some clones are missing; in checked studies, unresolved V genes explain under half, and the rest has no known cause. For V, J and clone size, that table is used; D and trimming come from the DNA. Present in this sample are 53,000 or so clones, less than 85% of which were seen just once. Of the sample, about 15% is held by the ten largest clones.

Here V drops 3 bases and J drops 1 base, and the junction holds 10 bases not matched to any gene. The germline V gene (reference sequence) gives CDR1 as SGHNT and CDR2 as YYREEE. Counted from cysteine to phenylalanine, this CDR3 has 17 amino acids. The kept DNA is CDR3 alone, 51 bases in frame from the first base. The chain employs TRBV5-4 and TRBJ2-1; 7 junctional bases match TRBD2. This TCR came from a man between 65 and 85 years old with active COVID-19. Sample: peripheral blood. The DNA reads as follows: TGTGCCAGCAGCTGGGACTACACATGGATTTCCTACAATGAGCAGTTCTTC. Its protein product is CASSWDYTWISYNEQFF.